A selection of T cell receptor beta chains follows, all from one sample in a study of T cell responses to AZD1222 COVID-19 vaccine. Repertoires were generated with immunoSEQ multiplex PCR, while TCRdb's copy carries only in-frame clones and drops some. The sample comprises approximately 140,000 clones, roughly 94% of which are singletons, and 1.3% rests with the top ten. The input for sequencing was peripheral blood, taken on day 0 of AZD1222 vaccination. These receptors originate from an adult in good health. Both conserved end residues are part of each CDR3. D genes are given only for firm matches. The listing skips clone size in some rows; elsewhere it reads once, few, many or a size class.

V: TRBV27
J: TRBJ1-1
size: .
D: .
DNA: TGTGCCAGCAGTTTATCGGAGTTGTTGCCCGAAGCTTTCTTT
CDR3: CASSLSELLPEAFF

V: TRBV28
J: TRBJ1-2
size: .
D: TRBD1
DNA: TGTGCCAGCAGCCTGGACAGGGTGAACGCTGGCTACACCTTC
CDR3: CASSLDRVNAGYTF

V: TRBV10-3
J: TRBJ1-1
size: .
D: .
DNA: TGTGCCCTACGGGGGGAGGGCTTCATGAACACTGAAGCTTTCTTT
CDR3: CALRGEGFMNTEAFF

V: TRBV4-1
J: TRBJ2-2
size: .
D: TRBD2
DNA: TGCGCCAGCGGGTTGGTAGCTAGCGGAACGAACACCGGGGAGCTGTTTTTT
CDR3: CASGLVASGTNTGELFF

V: TRBV12-3/TRBV12-4
J: TRBJ1-1
size: .
D: .
DNA: TGTGCCAGCAGTTCATGGGGTACTGAAGCTTTCTTT
CDR3: CASSSWGTEAFF

V: TRBV5-1
J: TRBJ2-1
size: .
D: .
DNA: TGCGCCAGCAGCTTCGGCCCCCTAGCGGGACAGGGCAATGAGCAGTTCTTC
CDR3: CASSFGPLAGQGNEQFF

V: TRBV19
J: TRBJ1-2
size: .
D: .
DNA: TGTGCCAGTAGTATGGGATCCGGCGCCGTTGCTAACTATGGCTACACCTTC
CDR3: CASSMGSGAVANYGYTF

V: TRBV10-3
J: TRBJ2-3
size: .
D: .
DNA: TGTGCCATCAAGAGCGGACAATCCACAGATACGCAGTATTTT
CDR3: CAIKSGQSTDTQYF

V: TRBV6-1
J: TRBJ1-5
size: .
D: .
DNA: TGTGCCAGCAGTGACCCTTGGGGGGGGGCAAATCAGCCCCAGCATTTT
CDR3: CASSDPWGGANQPQHF

V: TRBV30
J: TRBJ1-2
size: .
D: TRBD1
DNA: TGTGCCTGGAGAGAAGGGACAGTTTCCTATGGCTACACCTTC
CDR3: CAWREGTVSYGYTF

V: TRBV14
J: TRBJ1-4
size: .
D: .
DNA: TGTGCCAGCAGCCAAGCAGGTATCGTTGAAAAACTGTTTTTT
CDR3: CASSQAGIVEKLFF

V: TRBV4-2
J: TRBJ1-1
size: .
D: .
DNA: TGTGCCAGCAGCCAAGTTGCGGGAAACACTGAAGCTTTCTTT
CDR3: CASSQVAGNTEAFF

V: TRBV4-2
J: TRBJ2-5
size: .
D: TRBD1
DNA: TGTGCCAGCAGTCGGGACAGGGAAGTGGAGACCCAGTACTTC
CDR3: CASSRDREVETQYF

V: TRBV24-1
J: TRBJ1-4
size: .
D: TRBD1
DNA: TGTGCCACCAGTGACCCGGACAGGGAGGGCGAAAAACTGTTTTTT
CDR3: CATSDPDREGEKLFF

V: TRBV3-1/TRBV3-2
J: TRBJ1-1
size: .
D: .
DNA: TGTGCCAGCACCAGGACTGGGACTGAAGCTTTCTTT
CDR3: CASTRTGTEAFF

V: TRBV7-2
J: TRBJ1-5
size: .
D: .
DNA: TGTGCCAGCAGCTTAGCGGGGGCCGACAATCAGCCCCAGCATTTT
CDR3: CASSLAGADNQPQHF

V: TRBV6-5
J: TRBJ1-2
size: .
D: .
DNA: TGTGCCAGCAGTTACTCGAGTGGGGGAGTAAACTATGGCTACACCTTC
CDR3: CASSYSSGGVNYGYTF

V: TRBV19
J: TRBJ1-4
size: .
D: .
DNA: TGTGCCAGTAGTGGCAGACTTAATGAAAAACTGTTTTTT
CDR3: CASSGRLNEKLFF

V: TRBV3-1/TRBV3-2
J: TRBJ1-2
size: .
D: .
DNA: TGTGCCAGCAGCCACGGCGCCAACTATGGCTACACCTTC
CDR3: CASSHGANYGYTF

V: TRBV19
J: TRBJ1-2
size: .
D: .
DNA: TGTGCCAGTAGTATAGCCCCGGCAGAGTTTGGCTACACCTTC
CDR3: CASSIAPAEFGYTF

V: TRBV4-3
J: TRBJ2-1
size: .
D: .
DNA: TGCGCCAGCAGCCAAGATACGGAAGCTTACAATGAGCAGTTCTTC
CDR3: CASSQDTEAYNEQFF

V: TRBV6-5
J: TRBJ1-2
size: .
D: .
DNA: TGTGCCAGCAGTTACTCGAGCAGATATGGCTACACCTTC
CDR3: CASSYSSRYGYTF

V: TRBV7-2
J: TRBJ1-2
size: .
D: .
DNA: TGTGCCAGCAGCTCGACCAGGGGTTCAGGCTATGGCTACACCTTC
CDR3: CASSSTRGSGYGYTF

V: TRBV2
J: TRBJ1-5
size: .
D: .
DNA: TGTGCCAGCAGGCCAGGCCGCAATCAGCCCCAGCATTTT
CDR3: CASRPGRNQPQHF

V: TRBV18
J: TRBJ2-3
size: .
D: TRBD1
DNA: TGTGCCAGCTCGGTAGACAGGGTGGTAACAGATACGCAGTATTTT
CDR3: CASSVDRVVTDTQYF

V: TRBV5-8
J: TRBJ2-5
size: .
D: TRBD2
DNA: TGTGCCAGCAGCTTATTCCGGACTAGCGGGGGGGAAGAGACCCAGTACTTC
CDR3: CASSLFRTSGGEETQYF

V: TRBV6-1
J: TRBJ1-1
size: .
D: TRBD1
DNA: TGTGCCAGCAGTCAGGATCCAGGGGGTCGCACTGAAGCTTTCTTT
CDR3: CASSQDPGGRTEAFF

V: TRBV4-1
J: TRBJ2-5
size: once
D: .
DNA: TGCGCCAGCAGCCAAGAAAATGACTATTTGCGGAGAGAGACCCAGTACTTC
CDR3: CASSQENDYLRRETQYF

V: TRBV10-3
J: TRBJ1-3
size: .
D: TRBD1
DNA: TGTGCCATCACCGTCCTACAGGGGAGCGGAAACACCATATATTTT
CDR3: CAITVLQGSGNTIYF

V: TRBV7-9
J: TRBJ1-3
size: .
D: .
DNA: TGTGCCAGCAGCCACTTTGGGTCTGGAAACACCATATATTTT
CDR3: CASSHFGSGNTIYF

V: TRBV4-2
J: TRBJ1-6
size: .
D: .
DNA: TGTGCCAGCAGCCTTCGATGGCAGGGGAATTCACCCCTCCACTTT
CDR3: CASSLRWQGNSPLHF

V: TRBV12-5
J: TRBJ2-3
size: once
D: .
DNA: TGTGCTAGTGGTTTGCATGATACGCAGTATTTT
CDR3: CASGLHDTQYF

V: TRBV19
J: TRBJ1-2
size: .
D: TRBD1
DNA: TGTGCCAGTAGTACCGCGACAGGGATTGGAACGGGCGGGGAATATGGCTACACCTTC
CDR3: CASSTATGIGTGGEYGYTF

V: TRBV7-2
J: TRBJ2-1
size: .
D: .
DNA: TGTGCCAGCAGCTTAGGACGGATTGAGCAGTTCTTC
CDR3: CASSLGRIEQFF

V: TRBV10-1
J: TRBJ1-1
size: .
D: .
DNA: TGCGCCAGCAGTGTAGACGGCCGGGAAGCTTTCTTT
CDR3: CASSVDGREAFF

V: TRBV19
J: TRBJ2-1
size: .
D: .
DNA: TGTGCCAGTAGTATCCAGGTGACGTCCTACAATGAGCAGTTCTTC
CDR3: CASSIQVTSYNEQFF

V: TRBV6-5
J: TRBJ1-2
size: .
D: .
DNA: TGTGCCAGCAGTTACACCCGGTCAGGCGGCTATGGCTACACCTTC
CDR3: CASSYTRSGGYGYTF

V: TRBV6-5
J: TRBJ1-6
size: .
D: .
DNA: TGTGCCAGCAGTTCCCCTAAGTCACCCCTCCACTTT
CDR3: CASSSPKSPLHF

V: TRBV19
J: TRBJ1-5
size: .
D: TRBD1
DNA: TGTGCCAGTAGTAGCGACAGGGGGTATAGCAATCAGCCCCAGCATTTT
CDR3: CASSSDRGYSNQPQHF

V: TRBV7-4
J: TRBJ1-1
size: .
D: .
DNA: TGTGCCAGCAGCCGCCTGCACGAGAACACTGAAGCTTTCTTT
CDR3: CASSRLHENTEAFF

V: TRBV7-3
J: TRBJ1-5
size: .
D: .
DNA: TGTGCCAGCAGCCCCTCTCCGGGGGGTAGGCAGCCCCAGCATTTT
CDR3: CASSPSPGGRQPQHF